This T cell receptor beta chain emerged from a study of glioma-infiltrating T cells after dendritic cell vaccination. Sequenced by immunoSEQ multiplex PCR; TCRdb stores in-frame clones only, minus some. The table shows 80,000 to 95,000 clones, with roughly 84% occurring only once. Before vaccination, two weeks after the third vaccination, and at progression, PBMC were collected. This CDR3 has 20 residues. The sequence was obtained from a human donor with glioblastoma. This specimen was blood, taken before dendritic cell vaccination. The rearrangement uses TRBV1 and TRBJ1-5. TRBV1 is a known pseudogene. The CDR3 loop reads CTSSHPKSGHQGFLGVAQHF. The CDR3 nucleotides are TGCACCAGCAGCCATCCGAAAAGCGGTCACCAAGGGTTCCTAGGAGTAGCCCAGCATTTT.